This T cell receptor beta chain was observed in a study of T cell responses to AZD1222 COVID-19 vaccine. The study, taken as a whole, reports: The sample set comprised mostly white British donors with more females, and clonal diversity was possibly underestimated.

Here immunoSEQ multiplex PCR was the method, and the copy in TCRdb shows in-frame clones only, minus some. This table holds more than 90,000 clones, approximately 84% found once. The junction had 4 bases not matched to a gene; V was cut back by 9 bases and J by 3 bases. Germline assignment: CDR1 LNHDA and CDR2 SQIVND (reference sequence). CDR3 length: 12 amino acids. Remarks on this clone: Its cognate antigen is unknown.

This sequence was found in an adult in good health. Sequences were derived from peripheral blood, sampled on day 0 of AZD1222 vaccination. The genes are TRBV19 and TRBJ1-1; TRBD1 agrees at 7 bases. As DNA, the CDR3 is TGTGCCAGAACCACAGGGGACACTGAAGCTTTCTTT. Protein sequence: CARTTGDTEAFF.